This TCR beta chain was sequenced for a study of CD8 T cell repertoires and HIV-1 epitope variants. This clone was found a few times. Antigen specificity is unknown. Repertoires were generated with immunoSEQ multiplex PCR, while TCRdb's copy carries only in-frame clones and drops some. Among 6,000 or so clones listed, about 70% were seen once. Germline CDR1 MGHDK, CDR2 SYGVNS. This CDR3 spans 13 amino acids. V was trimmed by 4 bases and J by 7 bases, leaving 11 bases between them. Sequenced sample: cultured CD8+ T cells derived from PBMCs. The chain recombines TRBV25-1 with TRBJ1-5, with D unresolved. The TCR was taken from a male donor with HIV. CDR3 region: CASSGLEGQPQHF. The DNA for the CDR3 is TGTGCCAGCAGTGGGTTGGAGGGCCAGCCCCAGCATTTT.